Below, one TCR beta chain is given with its context. Its target is not known. The data were taken from a study of CD8+CD57+ T cells in acquired aplastic anemia. Study-level background: An average of about 3.2 ug of DNA was obtained from sorted CD4+ and CD8+ cells. The study's findings and limits: CD8+ Simpson's diversity showed no significant patient-control difference. Patients and controls shared just under 30 CD8+ CDR3 sequences.

Whoever was chosen for sequencing had shown CD8+CD57+ cell expansion by flow cytometry. The CDR3 contains 13 residues. Trimming cost V 6 bases and J 8 bases, with 16 bases left between them. CDR1 is DFQATT, CDR2 SNEGSKA, per germline (reference sequence). TCR beta VDJ and CDR3 profiles were obtained from a genomic DNA template. TCRdb re-derived calls from the reads in MiXCR, one entry per CDR3 protein. Of 180,000 or so distinct CDR3 sequences in the sample, about three fifths were seen once. The sample comprised sorted CD4+, CD8+, or CD8+CD57+ T cells (not recorded which) from PBMCs. The rearrangement links TRBV20-1 to TRBJ1-4; possible D gene TRBD1, 5 bases. The receptor comes from a human donor with aplastic anemia. The CDR3 region has the DNA TGCAGTGCCGAAGGCCAGGGAGGAGAAAAACTGTTTTTT. It codes for CSAEGQGGEKLFF.